A selection of T cell receptor beta chains follows, all from one sample in a study of blood T cell repertoires in COVID-19. The data were produced by immunoSEQ multiplex PCR, yet TCRdb's version contains in-frame clones alone and is incomplete. The profile shows a few hundred thousand clones, 89% of them singletons. Sequencing was carried out using peripheral blood. These receptors were collected from a middle-aged man with acute or convalescent COVID-19. Each CDR3 is given without its conserved first and last residue. Each record gives: J gene, V gene, CDR3 protein.

TRBJ1-2,TRBV2,ASSEDREDYGYT
TRBJ2-1,TRBV5-1,ASRISGQLDEQF
TRBJ1-5,TRBV30,AWSVMGTGVRPQH
TRBJ2-7,TRBV5-4,ASYGDEQY
TRBJ1-2,TRBV7-2,ASSLRSGARNYGYT
TRBJ2-7,TRBV5-6,ASSSEAGGPYEQY
NA,TRBV7-9,ASSLGSVGYEQY
TRBJ2-7,TRBV5-6,ASSFDTSGGYEQY
TRBJ2-7,TRBV9,ASSVGALRGLVEQY
TRBJ2-7,TRBV4-3,ASSQEEGSSYEQY
TRBJ1-1,TRBV3-1/TRBV3-2,ASSRSGQGAAEAF
TRBJ1-1,TRBV6-6,AAIRQGEAF
TRBJ2-1,TRBV9,ASSVGGINEQF
TRBJ2-5,TRBV5-1,ASSLTGGKETQY
TRBJ2-7,TRBV6-2/TRBV6-3,ASSYGVGDPYEQY
TRBJ1-4,TRBV4-1,ASRDLNGANEKLF
TRBJ2-5,TRBV9,ASSVAGLAGETQY
TRBJ1-1,TRBV19,ASNLAPQGGDTEAF
TRBJ2-3,TRBV11-3,ASSRRQGLGGSDTQY
TRBJ2-3,TRBV29-1,SVWGEGTGKDTQY
TRBJ2-7,TRBV6-5,ASSSPGLAYEQY
TRBJ2-2,TRBV6-4,ASSDAAGASFTTGELF
TRBJ2-1,TRBV3-1/TRBV3-2,ASSYAGSSYNEQF
TRBJ1-4,TRBV27,ASSLRSGTPTNEKLF